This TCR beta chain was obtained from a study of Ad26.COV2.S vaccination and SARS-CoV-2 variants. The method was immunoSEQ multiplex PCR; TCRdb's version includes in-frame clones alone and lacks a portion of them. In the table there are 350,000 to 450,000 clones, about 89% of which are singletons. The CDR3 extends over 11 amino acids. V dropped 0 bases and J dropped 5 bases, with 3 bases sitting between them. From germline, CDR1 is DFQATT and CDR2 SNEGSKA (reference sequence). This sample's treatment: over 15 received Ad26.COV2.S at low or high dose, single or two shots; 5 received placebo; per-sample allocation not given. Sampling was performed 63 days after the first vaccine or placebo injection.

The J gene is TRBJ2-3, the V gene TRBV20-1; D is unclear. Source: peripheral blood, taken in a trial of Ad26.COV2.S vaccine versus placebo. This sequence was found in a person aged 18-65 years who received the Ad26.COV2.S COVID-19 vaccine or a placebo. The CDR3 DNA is TGCAGTGCTAGAGATAAAGATACGCAGTATTTT. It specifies CSARDKDTQYF.